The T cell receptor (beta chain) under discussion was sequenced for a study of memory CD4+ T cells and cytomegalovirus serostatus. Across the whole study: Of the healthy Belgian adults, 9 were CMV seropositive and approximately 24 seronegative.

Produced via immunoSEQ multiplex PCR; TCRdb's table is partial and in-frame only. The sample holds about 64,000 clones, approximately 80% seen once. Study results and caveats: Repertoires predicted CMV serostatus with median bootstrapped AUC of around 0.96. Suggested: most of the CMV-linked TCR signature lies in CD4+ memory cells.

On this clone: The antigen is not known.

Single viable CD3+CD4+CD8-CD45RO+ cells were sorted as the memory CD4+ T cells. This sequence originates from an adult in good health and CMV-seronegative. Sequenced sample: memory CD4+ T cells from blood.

The CDR3 coding sequence is TGTGCCTGGGGTCATGGCTACACCTTC. Translating gives CAWGHGYTF. This chain uses TRBV30 with TRBJ1-2; D gene ambiguous. Trimming left V 5 bases short and J 6 bases short, with 4 bases between. CDR3 length: 9 residues. Germline values: CDR1 GTSNPN, CDR2 SVGIG (reference sequence).